The 28 T cell receptor beta chains given below trace back to one sample, sequenced in a study of spatial heterogeneity in lung cancer. Described time point: sample taken at primary tumor resection. Via MiXCR, TCRdb re-called the 5' RACE reads, giving one row per CDR3 protein. The sample shows tens of thousands of distinct CDR3 sequences, approximately 5% of them seen only once. Material: PBMCs, obtained at surgery. The source of these receptors is a male donor with early-stage non-small cell lung cancer.

This clonotype has ten or more counts. V and J are TRBV11-1 and TRBJ2-2; D may be TRBD2 (5 bases). Germline loops: CDR1 SGHAT, CDR2 FQDESV (reference sequence). Trimming removed 5 bases from V and 6 bases from J, with 13 bases in between. CDR3 length equals 14 residues. CDR3 protein: CASSPPSRAGELFF. In DNA, the CDR3 is TGTGCCAGCAGCCCTCCATCGAGGGCCGGGGAGCTGTTTTTT.

In this sample, this clonotype turned up many times. The chain combines TRBV5-4 with TRBJ2-5, with D perhaps TRBD2 (6 bases). The CDR3 loop spans 15 amino acids. The germline gives CDR1 SGHNT, CDR2 YYREEE (reference sequence). Trimming took off 2 bases at V and 2 bases at J, with 13 bases between the two ends. CDR3 nucleotide sequence: TGTGCCAGCAGCTTCGCCAGCGGGCCACAAGAGACCCAGTACTTC. Protein product: CASSFASGPQETQYF.

This clonotype has a count of ten or more. This chain joins TRBV10-2 and TRBJ2-7, with D unresolved. Deletions cut 8 bases from V and 5 bases from J, with 7 bases between. The CDR3 extends over 10 amino acids. Germline CDR1 WSHSY, CDR2 SAAADI. In nucleotides, the CDR3 is TGCGCCAGCGGAGTAGACGAGCAGTACTTC. Its protein is CASGVDEQYF.

Ten or more counts support this clonotype. V and J are TRBV7-8 and TRBJ2-1; 12 nucleotides align to TRBD2. CDR3 length equals 16 residues. Germline lookup yields CDR1 SGHVS and CDR2 FQNEAQ. With V trimmed by 2 bases and J by 14 bases, 13 bases remained unmatched. The CDR3: CASSLRLAGAFRGKFF. The CDR3 DNA sequence: TGTGCCAGCAGCTTACGACTAGCGGGAGCCTTCCGCGGGAAGTTCTTC.

This clonotype appeared a few times. The genes are TRBV29-1 and TRBJ2-2; D uncertain. The germline V gene has CDR1 SQVTM and CDR2 ANQGSEA. V dropped 4 bases and J dropped 3 bases, with 12 bases sitting between them. The CDR3 totals 14 residues. In DNA, the CDR3 is TGCAGCGTTGTCCCACGATGGGACACCGGGGAGCTGTTTTTT. Residues: CSVVPRWDTGELFF.

In this sample, this clonotype turned up many times. This rearrangement joins TRBV4-3 to TRBJ2-2, with D hard to call. The CDR3 sequence is 16 residues long. Germline assignment: CDR1 LGHNA and CDR2 YSLEER. V was pared by 1 base and J by 0 bases, with 9 bases between. CDR3 loop: CASSQGSDANTGELFF. The DNA of the CDR3 is TGCGCCAGCAGCCAAGGGTCAGACGCGAACACCGGGGAGCTGTTTTTT.

This clonotype was seen ten or more times. This chain links TRBV18 with TRBJ2-7, with a weak D call TRBD1 (5 bases). The CDR3 loop spans 12 amino acids. CDR1 is KGHSH and CDR2 is LQKENI in the germline V gene. Trimming pared 3 bases from V and 5 bases from J, leaving 8 bases between. CDR3 sequence: CASSPARDEQYF. DNA of the CDR3: TGTGCCAGCTCACCGGCCAGGGACGAGCAGTACTTC.

This clonotype was found many times. Here the CDR3 reads CASSQAKGANTGELFF. CDR3 in DNA: TGTGCCAGCAGCCAAGCGAAAGGGGCGAACACCGGGGAGCTGTTTTTT. The chain is built from TRBV4-2 and TRBJ2-2, with D perhaps matching TRBD1 (5 bases). Germline V gene lookup returns CDR1 LGHNA and CDR2 YNFKEQ. The CDR3 is 16 amino acids. V was clipped by 1 base and J by 0 bases, with 9 bases between them.

The sample holds many counts of this clonotype. The rearrangement uses TRBV5-1 and TRBJ2-1, with D perhaps TRBD2 (6 bases). This CDR3 is 13 amino acids long. Germline values: CDR1 SGHRS, CDR2 YFSETQ. Trimming removed 1 base from V and 9 bases from J, with 11 bases in between. The chain's CDR3 is CASSLRELGEQFF. The CDR3 DNA is TGCGCCAGCAGCTTGCGGGAGTTGGGTGAGCAGTTCTTC.

This clonotype was counted ten times or more. The rearrangement uses TRBV29-1 and TRBJ2-4, with D unresolved. Germline CDR1 reads SQVTM; CDR2 reads ANQGSEA. Trimming took off 4 bases at V and 5 bases at J, with 12 bases between the two ends. CDR3 length equals 13 residues. The CDR3 spells CSVAVSPENIQYF. The CDR3 coding sequence is TGCAGCGTTGCGGTTAGCCCGGAAAACATTCAGTACTTC.

The table lists this clonotype with many counts. The chain is built from TRBV7-2 and TRBJ2-3, with 15 bases fitting TRBD2. The CDR3 totals 14 residues. J lost 11 bases, V lost 3 bases, and 3 bases had no gene match. Germline CDR1 reads SGHTA; CDR2 reads FQGNSA. CDR3 in DNA: TGTGCCAGCAGCTTGGGGACTAGCGGGGGGAAGCAGTATTTT. It yields the protein CASSLGTSGGKQYF.

This clonotype was detected ten times or more. The chain uses TRBV4-1 and TRBJ2-1, with no clear D. CDR1 is MGHRA, CDR2 YSYEKL, per germline. The V end lost 3 bases, the J end lost 2 bases, and 11 bases lay between the germline ends. CDR3 length: 15 amino acids. CDR3 loop: CASSQVPGPYNEQFF. The DNA of the CDR3 is TGCGCCAGCAGCCAGGTTCCAGGACCCTACAATGAGCAGTTCTTC.

In its sample, this clonotype was seen many times. The V gene is TRBV6-6, the J gene TRBJ1-1; the match to TRBD1 covers 8 bases. The CDR3 covers 16 residues. The trim removed 0 bases at V and 4 bases at J, leaving 7 bases unmatched. CDR1 is MNHNY, CDR2 SVGAGI, per germline (reference sequence). The DNA for the CDR3 is TGTGCCAGCAGTTACTCGAAAACAGGGGGGAGCACTGAAGCTTTCTTT. Translated: CASSYSKTGGSTEAFF.

In its sample, this clonotype was seen many times. The chain links TRBV11-2 to TRBJ2-3; no reliable D call. With 4 bases removed from V and 2 bases from J, the gap between germline ends came to 1 base. The CDR3 runs 11 residues. Germline CDR1 SGHAT, CDR2 FQNNGV. CDR3 bases: TGTGCCAGCAGCTACACAGATACGCAGTATTTT. It specifies CASSYTDTQYF.

This clonotype was seen repeatedly, ten times or more. V gene TRBV9 combines with J gene TRBJ1-4; D perhaps matches TRBD1 (6 bases). The V gene's germline CDR1 is SGDLS and CDR2 YYNGEE. The germline V and J ends were trimmed by 2 bases and 8 bases, with 13 bases remaining between them. The CDR3 is 14 residues long. The CDR3 sequence: CASSVSGQPEKLFF. Here the CDR3 DNA reads TGTGCCAGCAGCGTTTCCGGACAGCCAGAAAAACTGTTTTTT. The full variable domain, in which reference TRBV9 and TRBJ1-4 provide the parts outside the CDR3, is DSGVTQTPKHLITATGQRVTLRCSPRSGDLSVYWYQQSLDQGLQFLIQYYNGEERAKGNILERFSAQQFPDLHSELNLSSLELGDSALYFCASSVSGQPEKLFFGSGTQLSVL.

The chain joins TRBV5-4 to TRBJ2-2; possible D gene TRBD1, 6 bases. Germline CDR1 reads SGHNT; CDR2 reads YYREEE (reference sequence). The CDR3 is 15 residues long. Trimming took off 4 bases at V and 4 bases at J, with 14 bases between the two ends. CDR3 in DNA: TGTGCCAGCAGCACGCGGACAGTGATCACCGGGGAGCTGTTTTTT. Amino acids: CASSTRTVITGELFF.

The table lists this clonotype with many counts. The CDR3 DNA sequence: TGTGCCAGCAGCCGGGAGCAAGAGACCCAGTACTTC. Protein sequence: CASSREQETQYF. The rearrangement uses TRBV2 and TRBJ2-5, with D possibly matching TRBD2 (6 bases). There are 12 residues in the CDR3. The V gene lost 6 bases and the J gene lost 2 bases, with 7 bases spanning the gap. CDR1 is SNHLY and CDR2 is FYNNEI in the germline V gene.

This clonotype was picked up many times. The chain recombines TRBV15 with TRBJ2-2; D remains ambiguous. V gave up 3 bases and J gave up 8 bases, with 22 bases separating them. Germline V gene data show CDR1 as LNHNV and CDR2 as YYDKDF (reference sequence). The length of the CDR3 is 17 residues. CDR3: CATSSLSGPRFRGELFF. The CDR3 DNA sequence: TGTGCCACCAGCAGCCTCTCCGGGCCCAGATTCCGAGGGGAGCTGTTTTTT.

This clonotype was detected only a few times. The chain carries TRBV5-5 and TRBJ2-7, with D possibly being TRBD2 (6 bases). Germline V gene lookup returns CDR1 SGHKS and CDR2 YYEKEE (reference sequence). Trimming left V 4 bases short and J 6 bases short, with 20 bases between. The CDR3 is 15 residues long. CDR3 protein: CASSMDYATLGEQYF. The CDR3 DNA follows: TGTGCCAGCAGCATGGACTACGCTACTTTAGGCGAGCAGTACTTC.

This clonotype showed up many times. The gene calls are TRBV11-2 and TRBJ2-7; 9 bases are shared with TRBD2. Per germline, CDR1 SGHAT and CDR2 FQNNGV. Unmatched junction bases numbered 3, after V lost 0 bases and J lost 3 bases. There are 15 residues in the CDR3. The CDR3 bases are TGTGCCAGCAGCTTAGACCTGACTAGCGGCTACGAGCAGTACTTC. Translated: CASSLDLTSGYEQYF. Combining the CDR3 with reference TRBV11-2 and TRBJ2-7 gives the whole variable domain EAGVAQSPRYKIIEKRQSVAFWCNPISGHATLYWYQQILGQGPKLLIQFQNNGVVDDSQLPKDRFSAERLKGVDSTLKIQPAKLEDSAVYLCASSLDLTSGYEQYFGPGTRLTVT.

Many counts were recorded for this clonotype. This chain links TRBV7-8 with TRBJ2-5; either TRBD1 or TRBD2 may fit D (5 bases each). Trimming removed 0 bases at V and 2 bases at J, with 10 bases between. The CDR3 contains 15 residues. Germline CDR1 and CDR2: SGHVS and FQNEAQ. CDR3 bases: TGTGCCAGCAGCTTAGCCGGGACCGCACAAGAGACCCAGTACTTC. Its translation: CASSLAGTAQETQYF.

This CDR3 is CASAGLAGYEQFF. DNA of the CDR3: TGTGCCAGTGCTGGACTAGCGGGATATGAGCAGTTCTTC. The chain uses TRBV2 and TRBJ2-1, with 12 bases matching TRBD2. This CDR3 has 13 residues. V was clipped by 9 bases and J by 8 bases; unmatched bases: 5. Germline V CDR1 and CDR2: SNHLY, FYNNEI.

This clonotype has ten or more counts. CDR3 DNA sequence: TGTGCCAGCAGCTTAGCGGGACTAGCGGGGAGCTCCTACAATGAGCAGTTCTTC. Translating it yields CASSLAGLAGSSYNEQFF. This chain links TRBV7-2 with TRBJ2-1; 13 bases map to TRBD2. Germline V CDR1 and CDR2: SGHTA, FQGNSA. The CDR3 length is 18 residues. J was trimmed by 0 bases and V by 0 bases; bases with no gene match: 2.

This clonotype was seen ten or more times. The chain joins TRBV5-1 to TRBJ2-3, with TRBD2 matching over 8 bases. V shed 1 base, J shed 0 bases, and the junction held 7 bases outside the gene matches. Germline V gene sequence: CDR1 SGHRS, CDR2 YFSETQ. This CDR3 has 17 amino acids. The CDR3 nucleotides are TGCGCCAGCAGCTTGAGTAGCGGGGCCTCTAGCACAGATACGCAGTATTTT. This encodes CASSLSSGASSTDTQYF. The whole variable domain, remainder taken from reference TRBV5-1 and TRBJ2-3, is KAGVTQTPRYLIKTRGQQVTLSCSPISGHRSVSWYQQTPGQGLQFLFEYFSETQRNKGNFPGRFSGRQFSNSRSEMNVSTLELGDSALYLCASSLSSGASSTDTQYFGPGTRLTVL.

There are many counts of this clonotype. The V and J genes are TRBV18 and TRBJ2-7; D is uncertain. The germline gives CDR1 KGHSH, CDR2 LQKENI. V was pared by 1 base and J by 2 bases, with 3 bases between. The CDR3 loop spans 12 amino acids. For the CDR3, the DNA is TGTGCCAGCTCACCACGGGCCTACGAGCAGTACTTC. This encodes CASSPRAYEQYF.

This clonotype was observed many times. V usage is TRBV7-2 and J usage is TRBJ2-1; no reliable D call. Germline V gene lookup returns CDR1 SGHTA and CDR2 FQGNSA. The V and J ends lost 3 bases and 1 base respectively, with 13 bases between them. The CDR3 runs to 16 residues. The CDR3 sequence: CASSFVSVYSYNEQFF. In DNA form, the CDR3 reads TGTGCCAGCAGCTTCGTATCTGTTTATTCCTACAATGAGCAGTTCTTC.

Ten or more counts support this clonotype. The rearrangement uses TRBV20-1 and TRBJ2-1; unclear D gene. From germline, CDR1 is DFQATT and CDR2 SNEGSKA (reference sequence). V was clipped by 3 bases and J by 0 bases, with 15 bases between them. The CDR3 spans 16 residues. CDR3 DNA: TGCAGTGCTAGCTCCGCTTTACGGAGCTCCTACAATGAGCAGTTCTTC. It is translated as CSASSALRSSYNEQFF.

The V and J genes are TRBV6-1 and TRBJ1-2; the D gene is possibly TRBD1 (5 bases). Trimming removed 5 bases from V and 2 bases from J, with 12 bases in between. This CDR3 comprises 14 residues. The germline gives CDR1 MNHNS, CDR2 SASEGT. CDR3 region: CASSMQGPNYGYTF. In nucleotides, the CDR3 is TGTGCCAGCAGTATGCAGGGCCCGAACTATGGCTACACCTTC.